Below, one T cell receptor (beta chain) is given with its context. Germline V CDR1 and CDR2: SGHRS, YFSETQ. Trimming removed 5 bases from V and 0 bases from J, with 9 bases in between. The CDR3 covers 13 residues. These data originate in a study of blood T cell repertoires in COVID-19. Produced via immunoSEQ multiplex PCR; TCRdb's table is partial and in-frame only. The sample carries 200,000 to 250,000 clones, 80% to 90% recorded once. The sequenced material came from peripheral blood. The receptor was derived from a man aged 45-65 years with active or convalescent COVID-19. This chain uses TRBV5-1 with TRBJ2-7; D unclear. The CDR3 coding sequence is TGCGCCAGCAGGAGGTGGCGCTCCTACGAGCAGTACTTC. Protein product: CASRRWRSYEQYF.